This note documents a single T cell receptor (beta chain) sequence. Its antigen remains unidentified. Primers for the PCR totalled 60 Vbeta and 13 Jbeta. In the original workflow: Tens of millions of unique TCR beta chains, roughly 10 million shared, were counted in a later analysis. Measured with immunoSEQ multiplex PCR; TCRdb has only the in-frame clones, and not every one. V, J and clone size were drawn from that table, and D and trimming were deduced from the DNA. This table has some 150,000 clones, 70% to 80% appearing once. The entry originates in a study of cytomegalovirus exposure and HLA in healthy donors. Trimming cost V 5 bases and J 1 base, with 11 bases left between them. The CDR3 is made up of 14 amino acids. CDR1 and CDR2 from the germline V gene are SEHNR and FQNEAQ (reference sequence). Points from the study as a whole: Rates of TCR association differed by HLA locus in a later analysis, with DRB1 highest and HLA-C lowest.

The source material was PBMCs. This clonotype was obtained from a man aged 60 to 69 in good health and CMV-seronegative. The chain carries TRBV7-9 and TRBJ1-2; D may be TRBD1 (5 bases). In DNA, the CDR3 is TGTGCCAGCAGCCCATCGGGGGTTAACTATGGCTACACCTTC. Encoded protein: CASSPSGVNYGYTF.